This TCR beta chain is from a study of blood T cell repertoires in COVID-19. The protocol was immunoSEQ multiplex PCR, while the TCRdb copy is restricted to in-frame clones and leaves out a portion. The sample gives 450,000 or so clones, 75% to 90% of which show up once; under 2% is in the top ten. Patients of the Seattle cohort, enrolled during active infection, were followed longitudinally. What was sequenced was peripheral blood. This sequence originates from a woman between 40 and 50 years old with COVID-19, enrolled during active disease.

The CDR3 DNA reads TGTGCCAGCAGCTCGGACCTTGGGAGCTCCTACGAGCAGTACTTC. Amino acids: CASSSDLGSSYEQYF. The chain is built from TRBV7-9 and TRBJ2-7; possible D gene TRBD2, 5 bases. The V and J ends lost 4 bases and 0 bases respectively, with 13 bases between them. Germline loops: CDR1 SEHNR, CDR2 FQNEAQ (reference sequence). This CDR3 contains 15 residues.